Each of the 6 T cell receptor beta chains below was sequenced from the same sample in a study of blood T cell repertoires in COVID-19 (dated by TCRdb to 2018 to 2020). Libraries were constructed by the immunoSEQ multiplex PCR assay. Imported from immuneACCESS, the table was reduced by TCRdb to in-frame sequences with V and J called. These copies leave out some clones; in studies compared against another copy, an unresolved V gene accounts for under half, and the cause of the remainder is not known. For this sample there are fewer than 350,000 clones; 87% appear just once. 6% to 6.5% of the sample belongs to the ten largest clones. Source material: PBMCs or T cells enriched from blood (not recorded which). The origin of the receptors is a woman aged 40 to 55 who had recovered from COVID-19.

J is TRBJ1-1 and V is TRBV7-8; D possibly corresponds to TRBD1 (6 bases). The CDR3 covers 16 residues. Germline V gene data show CDR1 as SGHVS and CDR2 as FQNEAQ. The ends were cut back, 1 base at V and 0 bases at J, with 12 bases in the middle. The CDR3: CASSLVQGLVNTEAFF. The DNA of the CDR3 is TGTGCCAGCAGCTTAGTCCAGGGGCTCGTGAACACTGAAGCTTTCTTT. The full variable domain, with the rest looked up from reference TRBV7-8 and TRBJ1-1, is GAGVSQSPRYKVAKRGQDVALRCDPISGHVSLFWYQQALGQGPEFLTYFQNEAQLDKSGLPSDRFFAERPEGSVSTLKIQRTQQEDSAVYLCASSLVQGLVNTEAFFGQGTRLTVV.

The J gene is TRBJ2-1, the V gene TRBV7-8; D might be TRBD1 (6 bases). Germline-derived CDR1 and CDR2 are SGHVS and FQNEAQ. The V gene lost 7 bases and the J gene lost 8 bases, with 15 bases spanning the gap. The CDR3 extends over 13 amino acids. The CDR3 region has the DNA TGTGCCAGCACCCGAGTCCAGGGGTATGAGCAGTTCTTC. The encoded protein is CASTRVQGYEQFF.

The V gene is TRBV2, the J gene TRBJ1-5; no definite D call. Trimming removed 5 bases at V and 0 bases at J, with 11 bases between. Germline V CDR1 and CDR2: SNHLY, FYNNEI. The CDR3 consists of 15 residues. The CDR3 nucleotides read TGTGCCAGCAGTCTCGACAATTTTAGCAATCAGCCCCAGCATTTT. Its translation is CASSLDNFSNQPQHF.

The rearrangement joins TRBV9 to TRBJ2-3; TRBD1 is a possible D gene (5 bases). V was shortened by 5 bases and J by 6 bases, with 25 bases between the two germline ends. This CDR3 is built from 17 residues. Germline CDR1 SGDLS, CDR2 YYNGEE. DNA of the CDR3: TGTGCCAGCAGTTTGTATAATGGGGCAAGCCTACAGGATACGCAGTATTTT. This translates into CASSLYNGASLQDTQYF.

The rearrangement uses TRBV6-6 and TRBJ2-7; tentative D call: TRBD1 (6 bases). In germline, CDR1 is MNHNY, CDR2 SVGAGI (reference sequence). The V end lost 3 bases, the J end lost 0 bases, and 12 bases lay between the germline ends. CDR3 length: 15 residues. The CDR3 bases are TGTGCCAGCAGTTATCATGACAGGATCTCCTACGAGCAGTACTTC. Amino acids: CASSYHDRISYEQYF.

V usage is TRBV4-3 and J usage is TRBJ2-1; a possible D gene is TRBD1 (6 bases). The V and J ends lost 4 bases and 9 bases respectively, with 13 bases between them. Germline CDR1 LGHNA, CDR2 YSLEER. CDR3 length: 13 residues. The CDR3: CASSPQGLGEQFF. CDR3 sequence (DNA): TGCGCCAGCAGCCCACAGGGCCTCGGTGAGCAGTTCTTC.